The 11 T cell receptor beta chains listed next were all sequenced from one sample in a study of blood T cell repertoires in COVID-19. Measured with immunoSEQ multiplex PCR; TCRdb has only the in-frame clones, and not every one. The repertoire holds about 160,000 clones, with roughly 82% as singletons. Sequenced: peripheral blood. The source is a woman in her thirties or forties with COVID-19, enrolled during active disease.

CDR3 nucleotides: TGCGCCAGCAGCCAAGGCCGAGGGGAGGGTCGTTGGGAGACCCAGTACTTC. Protein product: CASSQGRGEGRWETQYF. The genes are TRBV4-1 and TRBJ2-5; 7 nucleotides align to TRBD2. This CDR3 has 17 amino acids. Germline CDR1 reads MGHRA; CDR2 reads YSYEKL. With 1 base clipped from V and 5 bases from J, the junction kept 13 bases outside the gene matches.

The chain recombines TRBV27 with TRBJ2-7, with D possibly being TRBD1 (6 bases). CDR3 length: 15 residues. Germline values: CDR1 MNHEY, CDR2 SMNVEV (reference sequence). Trimming stripped 0 bases from V and 2 bases from J, with 11 bases between. DNA for the CDR3: TGTGCCAGCAGTTTATCCGTCGGGACAACCTACGAGCAGTACTTC. Translating it yields CASSLSVGTTYEQYF.

This sequence joins TRBV20-1 and TRBJ2-4; TRBD2 matches at 10 bases. J gave up 0 bases and V 3 bases, and 2 bases lay outside the gene matches. The length of the CDR3 is 15 residues. Germline values: CDR1 DFQATT, CDR2 SNEGSKA (reference sequence). In DNA, the CDR3 is TGCAGTGCTAGTAGACTAGCGGGAGCCAAAAACATTCAGTACTTC. Its translation is CSASRLAGAKNIQYF.

V is TRBV9 and J is TRBJ2-5; TRBD2 is a possible D gene (6 bases). The CDR3 runs 15 residues. Trimming took off 1 base at V and 8 bases at J, with 18 bases between the two ends. Germline V gene data show CDR1 as SGDLS and CDR2 as YYNGEE. The CDR3, as DNA: TGTGCCAGCAGCGTAAGCGGAGGGGACTTAGAAACCCAGTACTTC. Its protein product is CASSVSGGDLETQYF.

By its share, this clone is large. The rearrangement joins TRBV20-1 to TRBJ1-5, with D perhaps matching TRBD1 (6 bases). Germline lookup yields CDR1 DFQATT and CDR2 SNEGSKA (reference sequence). V was clipped by 3 bases and J by 0 bases, with 15 bases between them. CDR3 size: 16 residues. The CDR3 here is CSASGGGEHSNQPQHF. The CDR3 nucleotides read TGCAGTGCTAGTGGGGGGGGCGAACATAGCAATCAGCCCCAGCATTTT.

This chain joins TRBV7-8 and TRBJ2-2, with 8 positions matching TRBD1. V lost 4 bases and J lost 1; bases outside the gene matches: 2. The germline V gene encodes CDR1 SGHVS and CDR2 FQNEAQ. This CDR3 is built from 15 residues. The CDR3, as DNA: TGTGCCAGCAGCTCAGACAGGGGGAACACCGGGGAGCTGTTTTTT. Translated, it gives CASSSDRGNTGELFF.

This clone was counted many times. The chain carries TRBV10-2 and TRBJ1-2, with D hard to call. The CDR3 is made up of 11 amino acids. Trimming removed 7 bases from V and 8 bases from J, with 11 bases in between. The germline V gene encodes CDR1 WSHSY and CDR2 SAAADI. The CDR3 region is CASKIPGGYTF. CDR3 bases: TGCGCCAGCAAAATCCCGGGGGGCTACACCTTC.

The chain recombines TRBV5-4 with TRBJ1-3; possible D gene TRBD1, 5 bases. Germline-derived CDR1 and CDR2 are SGHNT and YYREEE (reference sequence). V was clipped by 4 bases and J by 0 bases, with 11 bases between them. The CDR3 is 15 residues long. The CDR3 spells CASSPAGRSGNTIYF. CDR3 in DNA: TGTGCCAGCAGCCCCGCGGGGCGCTCTGGAAACACCATATATTTT.

The chain combines TRBV7-2 with TRBJ2-1, with D maybe TRBD2 (6 bases). V shed 1 base and J shed 2 bases, with 15 bases lying between them. This CDR3 has 17 amino acids. Germline V gene data show CDR1 as SGHTA and CDR2 as FQGNSA. The CDR3 is CASSLDFGLTPYNEQFF. In nucleotides, the CDR3 is TGTGCCAGCAGCTTAGATTTCGGACTAACTCCCTACAATGAGCAGTTCTTC. Full variable domain (outside the CDR3, taken from reference TRBV7-2 and TRBJ2-1): GAGVSQSPSNKVTEKGKDVELRCDPISGHTALYWYRQSLGQGLEFLIYFQGNSAPDKSGLPSDRFSAERTGGSVSTLTIQRTQQEDSAVYLCASSLDFGLTPYNEQFFGPGTRLTVL.

V usage is TRBV7-3 and J usage is TRBJ2-1; possibly TRBD1 for D (6 bases). V was cut by 2 bases and J by 9 bases, with 20 bases left in between. The CDR3 length is 16 residues. Looked up from germline, CDR1 is SGHTA and CDR2 is FQGTGA. CDR3 DNA sequence: TGTGCCAGCAGCTTATCCCCCGGGACATCTAGGGGTGAGCAGTTCTTC. It is translated as CASSLSPGTSRGEQFF.

This clone was counted once. V and J are TRBV3-1 (or the pseudogene TRBV3-2) and TRBJ2-7, with a possible D match to TRBD2 (6 bases). The ends were cut back, 5 bases at V and 2 bases at J, with 13 bases in the middle. The V gene's germline CDR1 is LGHDT and CDR2 YNNKEL (reference sequence). The CDR3 is made up of 14 amino acids. The CDR3 region is CASSTSLAPYEQYF. CDR3 coding DNA: TGTGCCAGCAGCACCTCTCTAGCGCCCTACGAGCAGTACTTC.